This paragraph covers one T cell receptor beta chain sequence. Its antigen is currently unknown. It was cDNA, reverse transcribed from extracted RNA, that served as the sequencing template. Profiling relied on immunoSEQ multiplex PCR, and the TCRdb table lists in-frame clones only, not all of them. The data show a few hundred thousand clones, 60% seen once. Treatment defined: oral pan-JAK inhibitor, 5-10 mg twice daily. The data were taken from a study of CD8+ T cells in alopecia areata. Findings of the study overall: TCR sharing was clearer in mice than between patients, perhaps partly owing to patient HLA diversity. With one nonresponder, baseline CD8+ expansion's link to response remains uncertain. Normal scalp showed lower clonality than lesional scalp, especially alopecia totalis/universalis.

V lost 3 bases and J 9 bases, leaving 12 bases between the germline ends. The length of the CDR3 is 14 residues. Germline V gives CDR1 MNHEY, CDR2 SVGAGI. The chain couples TRBV6-5 to TRBJ1-6; unclear D gene. The sequences come from CD4+ T cells sorted from blood, collected around week 53, from a patient treated with tofacitinib. This TCR was sampled from a human donor with alopecia areata. CDR3 DNA: TGTGCCAGCAGTTATGGCAGGTTCGGTTCACCCCTCCACTTT. Residues: CASSYGRFGSPLHF.